This TCR beta chain is from a study of Ad26.COV2.S vaccination and SARS-CoV-2 variants (dated by TCRdb to 2020 to 2022). With regard to the full study: Donors in the vaccine arm were drawn from COV1001, a multicentre, randomized, double-blind, placebo-controlled phase I-IIa trial testing Ad26.COV2.S in healthy adults. Investigators remained blinded to trial group allocation during experiments and outcome assessment. TCRbeta repertoire sequencing served as the tool for gauging how specific and how broad the SARS-CoV-2-reactive T cell receptors were following Ad26.COV2.S vaccination. Ad26.COV2.S was administered intramuscularly at 5 x 10^10 or 1 x 10^11 viral particles, either as a single shot or as two shots given 56 days apart. A total of approximately 30 samples were included in the TCR-sequenced set, comprising some 20 Ad26.COV2.S vaccine recipients, 5 placebo recipients and 8 SARS-CoV-2 convalescent individuals. Trial participants were randomized into five groups of five, in which low-dose or high-dose Ad26.COV2.S was given once or twice, or placebo was given on both occasions. Study-level results and caveats: Vaccine and placebo recipients had comparable non-spike TCR breadth, which fits with the vaccine containing only spike. Spike-specific TCR breadth was higher in Ad26.COV2.S recipients than in placebo recipients (P = 0.0014). It was noted by the authors that total T cell responses may have been underestimated by the TCR breadth and depth analyses. Comparing responses between vaccine doses or regimens was not something the study was powered to do. After vaccination, spike-specific CD8+ and CD4+ T cell responses were reported to show substantial breadth.

Measured from the cysteine to the phenylalanine, the CDR3 is 12 residues long. The kept DNA is CDR3 alone, 36 bases in frame from the first base. V lost 1 base and J lost 8 bases; the stretch between them is 8 bases long. The germline V gene (reference sequence) specifies LGHDT as CDR1 and YNNKEL as CDR2. This specimen's treatment or condition label, interpreted: 19 received Ad26.COV2.S at low or high dose, single or two shots; 5 received placebo; per-sample allocation not given. Repertoires of vaccine and placebo recipients were sequenced from samples taken on day 63 after the first injection. Between 29 July and 7 August 2020, Cohort 1b enrolled 25 adults aged 18-55 years at one site in Boston, USA. Ad26.COV2.S was a replication-incompetent adenovirus type 26 vector expressing a prefusion-stabilized SARS-CoV-2 spike protein from the original Wuhan strain. The immunoSEQ Assay was used to sequence TCRbeta CDR3 regions. After extraction, genomic DNA underwent amplification by bias-controlled multiplex PCR, followed by high-throughput sequencing. In the source study's methods: To quantify the absolute abundance of every unique TCRbeta CDR3 region, sequences were collapsed and filtered. T cell fraction was estimated by normalizing TCRbeta template counts to usable DNA, with usable DNA measured through amplification of reference genes found in all nucleated cells. Repertoire TCRs were annotated as SARS-CoV-2-specific by exact matching of V gene, CDR3 amino acid sequence and J gene to a known reactive TCR set. The reference SARS-CoV-2 TCR set was obtained from MIRA and was filtered for enrichment in COVID-19-positive ImmuneCODE repertoires, whereby public or cross-reactive TCRs were removed. Based on the MIRA antigens, annotated TCRs were further analysed at the level of specific ORF or position within ORF. Breadth was defined as annotated unique rearrangements over total unique productive rearrangements; depth was the summed frequency of those rearrangements. Two-sided Wilcoxon rank-sum tests were applied when comparing TCR breadth between groups. Entries here come from immuneACCESS through TCRdb and include only in-frame sequences with V and J called. Some clones fail to appear in such tables; in the studies checked, an unresolved V gene covers under half of the shortfall, and the cause of the remainder is unknown. V and J calls and clone size are copied from that table; D and trimming were computed from the DNA. A total of roughly 320,000 clones appear in this sample, more than 70% of them only once. The ten most abundant clones make up 1.5% to 2.5% of the sample.

On this clone itself: The clone's antigen remains unknown. Per-base quality was not reported, and no clone a single base away is much larger than it. Other DNA sequences in this sample translate to the same CDR3.

The sequence came from a person aged 18-60 years who received the Ad26.COV2.S COVID-19 vaccine or a placebo. Rearrangement joined TRBV3-1 (or the pseudogene TRBV3-2) to TRBJ1-2, with the D gene too uncertain to name. Source: peripheral blood, taken in a trial of Ad26.COV2.S vaccine versus placebo. The CDR3 region reads CASSQVGGGYTF. The sequenced DNA is TGTGCCAGCAGCCAAGTGGGAGGCGGCTACACCTTC.